This T cell receptor beta chain was found in a study of shared clonotypes between healthy human individuals. Whole-study context: CD8 memory received one plate per donor, CD8 naive two, CD4 memory three and CD4 naive three.

The CDR3 is 15 residues long. The ends were cut back, 1 base at V and 2 bases at J, with 12 bases in the middle. Germline V CDR1 and CDR2: LNHNV, YYDKDF (reference sequence). Genomic DNA from each subset was divided evenly over several immunoSEQ plates. TCRdb's table, derived via immunoSEQ multiplex PCR, lists solely in-frame clones and lacks some. The sample includes about 1,800,000 clones, just under 95% of them seen just once. In regard to this clone: The antigen is not known.

Study findings and constraints: What naive subsets generally showed was a larger estimated richness than memory subsets showed.

Terminally differentiated effector memory CD45RA+ cells were excluded by CCR7 positive selection of CD45RO-negative cells. The origin of this receptor is a man between 18 and 35 years old in good health. The rearrangement joins TRBV15 to TRBJ2-7; the D is unclear. The sample was naive CD8+ T cells sorted from blood. The CDR3 reads CATSRAHSAPYEQYF. Here the CDR3 DNA reads TGTGCCACCAGCAGAGCCCACTCCGCACCCTACGAGCAGTACTTC.